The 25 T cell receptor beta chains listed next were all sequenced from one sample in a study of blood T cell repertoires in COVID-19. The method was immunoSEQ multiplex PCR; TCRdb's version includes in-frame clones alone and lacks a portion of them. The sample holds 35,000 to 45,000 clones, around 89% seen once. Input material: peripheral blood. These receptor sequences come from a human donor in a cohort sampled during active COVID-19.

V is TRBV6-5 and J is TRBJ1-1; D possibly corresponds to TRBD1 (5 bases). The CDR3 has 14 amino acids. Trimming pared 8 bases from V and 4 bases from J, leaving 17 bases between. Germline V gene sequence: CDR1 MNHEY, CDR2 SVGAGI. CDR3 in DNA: TGTGCCAGCTCCTATACGGGGGAAGTCACTGAAGCTTTCTTT. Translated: CASSYTGEVTEAFF.

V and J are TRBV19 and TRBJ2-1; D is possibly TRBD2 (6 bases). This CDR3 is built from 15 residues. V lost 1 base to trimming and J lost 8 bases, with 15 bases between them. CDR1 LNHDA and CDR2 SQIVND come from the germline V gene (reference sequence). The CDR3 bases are TGTGCCAGTAGTATAGGGTTCGGGAGTGGATATGAGCAGTTCTTC. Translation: CASSIGFGSGYEQFF.

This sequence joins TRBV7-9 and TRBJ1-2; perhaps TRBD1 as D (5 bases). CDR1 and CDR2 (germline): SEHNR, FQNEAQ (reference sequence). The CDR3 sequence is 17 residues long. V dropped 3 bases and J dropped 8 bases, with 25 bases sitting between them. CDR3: CASSFRDGGREARGYTF. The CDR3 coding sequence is TGTGCCAGCAGCTTCCGGGACGGGGGAAGAGAAGCGCGGGGCTACACCTTC. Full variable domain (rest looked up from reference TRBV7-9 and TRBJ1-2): DTGVSQNPRHKITKRGQNVTFRCDPISEHNRLYWYRQTLGQGPEFLTYFQNEAQLEKSRLLSDRFSAERPKGSFSTLEIQRTEQGDSAMYLCASSFRDGGREARGYTFGSGTRLTVV.

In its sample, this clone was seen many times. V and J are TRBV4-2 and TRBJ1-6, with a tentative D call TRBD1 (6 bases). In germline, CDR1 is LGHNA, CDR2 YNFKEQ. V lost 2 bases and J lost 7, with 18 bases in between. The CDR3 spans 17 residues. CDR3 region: CASSQRSPIGQNSPLHF. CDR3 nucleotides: TGTGCCAGCAGCCAAAGAAGTCCGATAGGACAGAATTCACCCCTCCACTTT.

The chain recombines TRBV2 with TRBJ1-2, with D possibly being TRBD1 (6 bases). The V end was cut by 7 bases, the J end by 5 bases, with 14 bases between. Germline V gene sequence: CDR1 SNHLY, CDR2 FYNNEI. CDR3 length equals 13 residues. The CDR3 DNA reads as TGTGCCAGCACTGCGAGGGGGGGATATGGCTACACCTTC. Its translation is CASTARGGYGYTF.

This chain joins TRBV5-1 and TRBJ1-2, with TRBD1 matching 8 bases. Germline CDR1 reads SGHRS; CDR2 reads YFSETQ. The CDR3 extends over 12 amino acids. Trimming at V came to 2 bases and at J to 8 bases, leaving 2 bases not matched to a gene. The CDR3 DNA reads TGCGCCAGCAGCTTACCAGGGGGCGGCTACACCTTC. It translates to CASSLPGGGYTF.

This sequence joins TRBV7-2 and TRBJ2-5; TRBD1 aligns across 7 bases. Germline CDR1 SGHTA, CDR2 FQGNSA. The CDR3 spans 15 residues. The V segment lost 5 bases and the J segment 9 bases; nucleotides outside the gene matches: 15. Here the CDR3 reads CASSPGTVGLLAQYF. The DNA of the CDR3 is TGTGCCAGCAGCCCCGGGACAGTGGGGCTTTTGGCCCAGTACTTC.

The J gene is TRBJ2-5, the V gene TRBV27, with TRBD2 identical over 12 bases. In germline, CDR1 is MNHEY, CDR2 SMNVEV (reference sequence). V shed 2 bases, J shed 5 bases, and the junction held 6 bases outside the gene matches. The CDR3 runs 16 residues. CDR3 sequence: CASSLMLAGGPETQYF. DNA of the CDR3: TGTGCCAGCAGTTTAATGCTAGCGGGAGGGCCTGAGACCCAGTACTTC.

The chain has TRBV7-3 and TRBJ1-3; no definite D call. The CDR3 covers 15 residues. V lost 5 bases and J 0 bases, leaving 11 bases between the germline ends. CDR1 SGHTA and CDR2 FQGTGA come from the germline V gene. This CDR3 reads CASSLESSSGNTIYF. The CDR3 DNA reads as TGTGCCAGCAGCCTCGAATCCAGCTCTGGAAACACCATATATTTT.

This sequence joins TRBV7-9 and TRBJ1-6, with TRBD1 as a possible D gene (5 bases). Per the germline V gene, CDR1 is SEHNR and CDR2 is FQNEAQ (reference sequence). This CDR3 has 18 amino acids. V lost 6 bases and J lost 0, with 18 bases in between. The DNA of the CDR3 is TGTGCCAGCAGGCAAGGGGCGGGGCCCCGCTCCTATAATTCACCCCTCCACTTT. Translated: CASRQGAGPRSYNSPLHF.

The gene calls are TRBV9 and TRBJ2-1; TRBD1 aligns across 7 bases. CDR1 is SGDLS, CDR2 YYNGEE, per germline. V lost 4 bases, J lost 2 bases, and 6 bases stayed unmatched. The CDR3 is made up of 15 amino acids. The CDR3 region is CASSQTGQTYNEQFF. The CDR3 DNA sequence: TGTGCCAGCAGCCAGACAGGGCAGACCTACAATGAGCAGTTCTTC.

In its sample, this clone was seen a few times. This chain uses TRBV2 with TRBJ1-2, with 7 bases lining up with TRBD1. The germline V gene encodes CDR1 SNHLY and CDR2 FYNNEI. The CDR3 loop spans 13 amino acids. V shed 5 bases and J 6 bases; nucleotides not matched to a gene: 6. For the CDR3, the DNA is TGTGCCAGCAGTCGGGACAGAGATCATGGCTACACCTTC. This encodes CASSRDRDHGYTF.

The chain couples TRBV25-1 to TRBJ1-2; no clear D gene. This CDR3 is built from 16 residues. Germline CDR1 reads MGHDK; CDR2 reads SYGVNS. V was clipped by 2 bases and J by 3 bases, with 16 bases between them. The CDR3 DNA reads TGTGCCAGCAGTGAAGTCCGGGAGGTATCCTACTATGGCTACACCTTC. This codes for CASSEVREVSYYGYTF.

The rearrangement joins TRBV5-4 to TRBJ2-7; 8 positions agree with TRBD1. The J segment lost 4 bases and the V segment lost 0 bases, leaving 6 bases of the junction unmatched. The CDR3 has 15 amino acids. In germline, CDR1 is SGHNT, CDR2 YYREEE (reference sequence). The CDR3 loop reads CASSLVPGGRYEQYF. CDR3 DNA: TGTGCCAGCAGCTTGGTCCCAGGGGGCCGATACGAGCAGTACTTC. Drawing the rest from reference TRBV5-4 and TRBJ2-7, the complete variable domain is ETGVTQSPTHLIKTRGQQVTLRCSSQSGHNTVSWYQQALGQGPQFIFQYYREEENGRGNFPPRFSGLQFPNYSSELNVNALELDDSALYLCASSLVPGGRYEQYFGPGTRLTVT.

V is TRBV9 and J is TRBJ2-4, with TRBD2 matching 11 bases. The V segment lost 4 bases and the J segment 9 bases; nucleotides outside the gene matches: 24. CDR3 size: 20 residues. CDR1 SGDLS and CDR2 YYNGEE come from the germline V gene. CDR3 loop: CASSPQPRIAGGLDPAIQYF. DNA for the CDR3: TGTGCCAGCAGCCCACAGCCCAGGATAGCGGGAGGGCTCGACCCGGCCATTCAGTACTTC.

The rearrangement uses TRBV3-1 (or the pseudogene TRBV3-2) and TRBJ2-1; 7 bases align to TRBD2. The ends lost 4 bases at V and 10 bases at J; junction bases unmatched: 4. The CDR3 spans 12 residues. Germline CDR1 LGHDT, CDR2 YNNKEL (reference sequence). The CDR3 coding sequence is TGTGCCAGCAGCCTTTATAGCGGGGAGCAGTTCTTC. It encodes CASSLYSGEQFF.

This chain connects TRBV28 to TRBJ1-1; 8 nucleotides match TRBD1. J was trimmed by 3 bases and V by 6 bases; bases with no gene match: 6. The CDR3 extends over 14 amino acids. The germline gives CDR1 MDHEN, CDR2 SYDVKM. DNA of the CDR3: TGTGCCAGCAGACTGACAGGGGCGTACACTGAAGCTTTCTTT. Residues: CASRLTGAYTEAFF.

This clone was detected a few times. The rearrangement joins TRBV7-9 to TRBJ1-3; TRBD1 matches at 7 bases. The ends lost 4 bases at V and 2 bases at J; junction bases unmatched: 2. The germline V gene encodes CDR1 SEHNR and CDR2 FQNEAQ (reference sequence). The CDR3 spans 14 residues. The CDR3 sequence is CASSSDRAGNTIYF. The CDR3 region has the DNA TGTGCCAGCAGCTCAGACAGGGCTGGAAACACCATATATTTT.

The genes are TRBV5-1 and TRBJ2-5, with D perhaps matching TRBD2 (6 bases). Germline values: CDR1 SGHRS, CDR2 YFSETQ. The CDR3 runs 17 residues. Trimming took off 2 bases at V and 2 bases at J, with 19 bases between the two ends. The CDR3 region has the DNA TGCGCCAGCAGCTTTTGGCAGGGCTTTGGGGGGCAAGAGACCCAGTACTTC. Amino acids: CASSFWQGFGGQETQYF.

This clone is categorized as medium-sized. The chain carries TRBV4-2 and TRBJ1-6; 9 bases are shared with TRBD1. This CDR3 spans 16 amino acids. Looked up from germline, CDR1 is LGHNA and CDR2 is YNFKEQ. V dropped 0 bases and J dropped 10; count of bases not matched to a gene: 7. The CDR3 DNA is TGTGCCAGCAGCCAAGAGATAGGGGACAGGGTCTCACCCCTCCACTTT. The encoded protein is CASSQEIGDRVSPLHF.

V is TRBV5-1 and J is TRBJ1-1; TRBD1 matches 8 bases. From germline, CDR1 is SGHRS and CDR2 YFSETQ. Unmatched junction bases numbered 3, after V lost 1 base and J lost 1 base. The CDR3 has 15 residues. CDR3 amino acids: CASSLQGARNTEAFF. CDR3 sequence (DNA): TGCGCCAGCAGCTTGCAGGGGGCGCGGAACACTGAAGCTTTCTTT.

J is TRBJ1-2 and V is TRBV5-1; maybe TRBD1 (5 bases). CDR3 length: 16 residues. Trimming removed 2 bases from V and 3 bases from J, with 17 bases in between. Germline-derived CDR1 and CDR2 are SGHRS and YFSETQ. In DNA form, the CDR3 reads TGCGCCAGCAGCTTCTCCCCCCCCAGGGAGGACTATGGCTACACCTTC. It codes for CASSFSPPREDYGYTF.

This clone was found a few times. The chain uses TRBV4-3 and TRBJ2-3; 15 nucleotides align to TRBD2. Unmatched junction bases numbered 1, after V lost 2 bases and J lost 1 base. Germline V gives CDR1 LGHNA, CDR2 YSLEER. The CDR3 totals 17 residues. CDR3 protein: CASSQRTSGGGTDTQYF. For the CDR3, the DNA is TGCGCCAGCAGCCAAAGGACTAGCGGGGGGGGCACAGATACGCAGTATTTT.

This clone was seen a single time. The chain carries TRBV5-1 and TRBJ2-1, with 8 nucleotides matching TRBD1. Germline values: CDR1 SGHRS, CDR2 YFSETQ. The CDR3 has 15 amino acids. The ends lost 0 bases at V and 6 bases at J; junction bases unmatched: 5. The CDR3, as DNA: TGCGCCAGCAGCTTGGGTCAGGGGGCATTCAATGAGCAGTTCTTC. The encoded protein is CASSLGQGAFNEQFF.

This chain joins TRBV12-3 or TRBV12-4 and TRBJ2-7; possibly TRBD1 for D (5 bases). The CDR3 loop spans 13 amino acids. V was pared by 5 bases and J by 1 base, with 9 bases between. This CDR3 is CASSRTSSYEQYF. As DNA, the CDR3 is TGTGCCAGCAGTCGGACAAGTTCCTACGAGCAGTACTTC.